One and the same sample provided the 20 T cell receptor beta chains below, sequenced in a study of T cell responses to AZD1222 COVID-19 vaccine. Here immunoSEQ multiplex PCR was the method, and the copy in TCRdb shows in-frame clones only, minus some. The sample holds tens of thousands of clones, 86% seen once. Here the sequenced sample was peripheral blood, taken on day 0 of AZD1222 vaccination. All receptors derive from an adult in good health.

The rearrangement uses TRBV11-2 and TRBJ2-1; no clear D. This CDR3 region has 17 residues. Trimming shortened V by 2 bases and J by 8 bases, and 22 bases separated the two germline ends. The germline CDR1 and CDR2 sequences are SGHAT and FQNNGV. The CDR3 coding sequence is TGTGCCAGCAGCTTAAACTCCTTTATAGAGCCCGTCGATGAGCAGTTCTTC. It encodes CASSLNSFIEPVDEQFF.

This clone was counted between two and nine times. The chain carries TRBV5-6 and TRBJ2-7; 7 bases agree with TRBD1. V was clipped by 3 bases and J by 2 bases; unmatched bases: 14. This CDR3 is built from 17 residues. Germline V gene data show CDR1 as SGHDT and CDR2 as YYEEEE. The CDR3 here is CASSSQDRDPYTYEQYF. The CDR3, as DNA: TGTGCCAGCAGCTCCCAAGACAGGGACCCTTATACCTACGAGCAGTACTTC.

The DNA of the CDR3 is TGTGCCAGCTCACCACCGGGAGGGGAAGGCATTCAGTACTTC. Amino acid sequence: CASSPPGGEGIQYF. The V call is TRBV18, the J call TRBJ2-4; TRBD2 agrees at 7 bases. The CDR3 sequence is 14 residues long. CDR1 is KGHSH, CDR2 LQKENI, per germline. V trimming: 0 bases; J trimming: 9 bases; junction bases outside the gene matches: 5.

The chain employs TRBV6-1 and TRBJ1-2, with unresolved D. The V and J ends lost 0 bases and 5 bases respectively, with 7 bases between them. Germline CDR1 reads MNHNS; CDR2 reads SASEGT. This CDR3 is 13 amino acids long. The CDR3 is CASSEAGGYGYTF. For the CDR3, the DNA is TGTGCCAGCAGTGAAGCAGGCGGGTATGGCTACACCTTC.

This rearrangement joins TRBV6-5 to TRBJ1-2; the match to TRBD1 covers 9 bases. Germline V gene sequence: CDR1 MNHEY, CDR2 SVGAGI. The length of the CDR3 is 13 residues. Trimming took 6 bases from V and 8 from J; bases not matched to a gene: 7. The CDR3 loop reads CASSQQGAFGYTF. As DNA, the CDR3 is TGTGCCAGCAGCCAACAGGGGGCGTTCGGCTACACCTTC.

This clone was seen once. V gene TRBV5-1 combines with J gene TRBJ1-1; 10 bases match TRBD1. Germline V lookup: CDR1 SGHRS, CDR2 YFSETQ. The junction had 9 bases not matched to a gene; V was cut back by 4 bases and J by 3 bases. This CDR3 spans 16 amino acids. The CDR3 nucleotides read TGCGCCAGCAGCCCGGGACAGGGGTTGGGGGACACTGAAGCTTTCTTT. Protein: CASSPGQGLGDTEAFF.

The chain uses TRBV9 and TRBJ1-2; no clear D gene. Germline CDR1 SGDLS, CDR2 YYNGEE. The CDR3 extends over 15 amino acids. V dropped 0 bases and J dropped 5 bases, with 14 bases sitting between them. The CDR3 reads CASSVGSSSTYGYTF. The DNA of the CDR3 is TGTGCCAGCAGCGTAGGTTCCAGTAGCACGTATGGCTACACCTTC.

This chain links TRBV11-2 with TRBJ1-2, with D uncertain. Trimming cost V 0 bases and J 1 base, with 6 bases left between them. CDR1 SGHAT and CDR2 FQNNGV come from the germline V gene. The CDR3 is 14 residues long. The CDR3 reads CASSLDLVNYGYTF. The CDR3 bases are TGTGCCAGCAGCTTAGATCTCGTTAACTATGGCTACACCTTC.

About this clone: Likely a read error: the CDR3 ends without its conserved phenylalanine or tryptophan. The limits of the CDR3 on the DNA are not certain, so only TCRdb's listed CDR3 is given. The gene calls are TRBV6-5 and TRBJ1-2; the listed D gene, TRBD1, was not tested against the DNA. Germline loops: CDR1 MNHEY, CDR2 SVGAGI. The CDR3 sequence runs 12 residues, both termini included. CDR3 region: CASSSGQGRLSV.

The V gene is TRBV9, the J gene TRBJ2-2; the match to TRBD2 covers 9 bases. J was trimmed by 5 bases and V by 0 bases; bases with no gene match: 5. The CDR3 runs 16 residues. Germline CDR1 and CDR2: SGDLS and YYNGEE. CDR3 bases: TGTGCCAGCAGCGTAGTGAGCGGGGGGAAAACCGGGGAGCTGTTTTTT. This gives the protein CASSVVSGGKTGELFF.

The V gene is TRBV28, the J gene TRBJ2-1; tentative D call: TRBD2 (6 bases). The germline V and J ends were trimmed by 4 bases and 6 bases, with 19 bases remaining between them. The CDR3 sequence is 16 residues long. Germline V gene sequence: CDR1 MDHEN, CDR2 SYDVKM. In nucleotides, the CDR3 is TGTGCCAGCAGTTCCACAATAGCGGACAACCGCAATGAGCAGTTCTTC. This sequence encodes CASSSTIADNRNEQFF.

The chain uses TRBV19 and TRBJ1-4, with a weak D call TRBD1 (5 bases). Germline CDR1 is LNHDA and CDR2 is SQIVND (reference sequence). CDR3 length equals 17 residues. V gave up 4 bases and J gave up 4 bases, with 19 bases separating them. The CDR3 reads CASSTKGTETYNEKLFF. The CDR3, as DNA: TGTGCCAGTAGTACAAAAGGGACCGAAACCTATAATGAAAAACTGTTTTTT. Filled out from reference TRBV19 and TRBJ1-4, the complete variable domain reads DGGITQSPKYLFRKEGQNVTLSCEQNLNHDAMYWYRQDPGQGLRLIYYSQIVNDFQKGDIAEGYSVSREKKESFPLTVTSAQKNPTAFYLCASSTKGTETYNEKLFFGSGTQLSVL.

The rearrangement links TRBV5-1 to TRBJ1-1; a weak D match, TRBD1 (5 bases). CDR1 and CDR2 from the germline V gene are SGHRS and YFSETQ. The CDR3 has 15 residues. Trimming stripped 3 bases from V and 0 bases from J, with 12 bases between. Here the CDR3 reads CASSWGGSMNTEAFF. CDR3 DNA sequence: TGCGCCAGCAGCTGGGGGGGATCTATGAACACTGAAGCTTTCTTT.

As DNA, the CDR3 is TGTGCCAGCAGTTACTTGCGGGGGGGTATTAACTATGGCTACACCTTC. As protein: CASSYLRGGINYGYTF. V and J are TRBV6-5 and TRBJ1-2, with D possibly being TRBD1 (5 bases). CDR1 is MNHEY, CDR2 SVGAGI, per germline. Trimming removed 1 base from V and 1 base from J, with 13 bases in between. The CDR3 sequence is 16 residues long.

Here the CDR3 DNA reads TGCAGCGTTACAGTGATTGAAAAACTGTTTTTT. It translates to CSVTVIEKLFF. The J gene is TRBJ1-4, the V gene TRBV29-1, with no clear D. V was trimmed by 5 bases and J by 7 bases, leaving 8 bases between them. CDR3 size: 11 residues. Germline-derived CDR1 and CDR2 are SQVTM and ANQGSEA. The full variable domain, rest sourced from reference TRBV29-1 and TRBJ1-4, is SAVISQKPSRDICQRGTSLTIQCQVDSQVTMMFWYRQQPGQSLTLIATANQGSEATYESGFVIDKFPISRPNLTFSTLTVSNMSPEDSSIYLCSVTVIEKLFFGSGTQLSVL.

The chain employs TRBV5-1 and TRBJ1-4; D is uncertain. The CDR3 has 14 residues. V was pared by 0 bases and J by 8 bases, with 11 bases between. CDR1 is SGHRS and CDR2 is YFSETQ in the germline V gene. CDR3 loop: CASSLEGGGEKLFF. The CDR3 nucleotides read TGCGCCAGCAGCTTGGAGGGAGGCGGGGAAAAACTGTTTTTT.

The chain links TRBV24-1 to TRBJ1-5; maybe TRBD1 (5 bases). This CDR3 spans 15 amino acids. Between the trimmed V and J ends, which lost 3 bases and 0 bases, there was a span of 8 bases. Germline lookup yields CDR1 KGHDR and CDR2 SFDVKD. DNA of the CDR3: TGTGCCACCAGTGATGCCACAGGTAGCAATCAGCCCCAGCATTTT. Translated: CATSDATGSNQPQHF.

V and J are TRBV4-1 and TRBJ2-7; 16 nucleotides agree with TRBD2. The CDR3 extends over 18 amino acids. The junction had 12 bases not matched to a gene; V was cut back by 5 bases and J by 5 bases. CDR1 MGHRA and CDR2 YSYEKL come from the germline V gene. In nucleotides, the CDR3 is TGCGCCAGCAGCTTGCCGGGACTAGCGGGAGGGCTTCCGGACGAGCAGTACTTC. Translated: CASSLPGLAGGLPDEQYF.

For this clone: The junction departs from germline at one end; a sequencing error may be responsible. The V gene is TRBV24-1, the J gene TRBJ2-1; 9 bases fit TRBD2. The CDR3 is made up of 15 amino acids. Germline CDR1 and CDR2: KGHDR and SFDVKD. The CDR3 reads CAASDIAGAEVEQFF. In DNA, the CDR3 is TGTGCCGCCAGTGATATAGCGGGAGCAGAGGTTGAGCAGTTCTTC.

This chain connects TRBV7-3 to TRBJ2-1; TRBD2 aligns across 8 bases. V shed 5 bases, J shed 3 bases, and the junction held 6 bases outside the gene matches. The CDR3 sequence is 15 residues long. The V gene's germline CDR1 is SGHTA and CDR2 FQGTGA. CDR3 in amino acids: CASSPSGRVYNEQFF. The CDR3 nucleotides are TGTGCCAGCAGCCCGAGCGGGAGAGTCTACAATGAGCAGTTCTTC.